This is a list of T cell receptor beta chains from one sample in a study of cytomegalovirus exposure and HLA in healthy donors. Generated by immunoSEQ multiplex PCR, the TCRdb table keeps only in-frame clones and is missing some. This sample has under 350,000 clones, with 65% to 90% found just once. Sequencing used PBMCs. The receptor set was obtained from a woman aged 18-29 years in good health and CMV-seronegative. CDR3s include the opening cysteine and the closing phenylalanine or tryptophan. A D gene is named only where the DNA matches it firmly. Size values are once, few and many counts, or a class for expanded clones, and some rows have none.

>TRBJ2-1|-|TRBV6-5|-
TGTGCCAGCAGTTACACGGGTGGCGATGAGCAGTTCTTC
CASSYTGGDEQFF
>TRBJ1-6|TRBD1|TRBV10-3|-
TGTGCCATCAGTGGCGGACAGGGATTGAATTCACCCCTCCACTTT
CAISGGQGLNSPLHF
>TRBJ1-4|TRBD1|TRBV5-1|-
TGCGCCAGCAGCCCACGTCGGACAGGCAATGAAAAACTGTTTTTT
CASSPRRTGNEKLFF
>TRBJ1-2|-|TRBV7-3|-
TGTGCCAGCAGCTTAACCGGGGGGGCCAGTAATGGCTACACCTTC
CASSLTGGASNGYTF
>TRBJ2-7|-|TRBV4-1|-
TGCGCCAGCAGCCCAGCTGGGCGCAACGAGCAGTACTTC
CASSPAGRNEQYF
>TRBJ1-4|TRBD1|TRBV4-3|-
TGCGCCAGCAGCCAAGGTAGGACAGGGCGGAATGAAAAACTGTTTTTT
CASSQGRTGRNEKLFF
>TRBJ2-5|-|TRBV29-1|-
TGCAGCGTTGTACAAGAGACCCAGTACTTC
CSVVQETQYF
>TRBJ1-2|-|TRBV28|-
TGTGCCAGCAGCGAACGGACTTGGGGGGTATTTGTCTATGGCTACACCTTC
CASSERTWGVFVYGYTF
>TRBJ2-7|-|TRBV7-2|once
TGTGCCAGCAGCTTAGAGGTTGGGCGGGGCGGATGGTGGGAGCAGTACTTC
CASSLEVGRGGWWEQYF
>TRBJ2-3|TRBD2|TRBV29-1|-
TGCAGCGTTGATCGGACTAGCGGGGGGGTGGATACGCAGTATTTT
CSVDRTSGGVDTQYF
>TRBJ1-1|TRBD1|TRBV6-6|few
TGTGCCAGCAGTTACTCAATCTCACAGGGGGCCAAAGCTTTCTTT
CASSYSISQGAKAFF
>TRBJ2-1|-|TRBV2|-
TGTGCCAGTACGTACAGCTCCTACAATGAGCAGTTCTTC
CASTYSSYNEQFF
>TRBJ1-1|TRBD1|TRBV19|-
TGTGCCAGTAGTACCCAGACAGGGTCCCATGAAGCTTTCTTT
CASSTQTGSHEAFF
>TRBJ1-1|-|TRBV14|-
TGTGCCAGCAGCTCCCTACAGGGCCCGAACACTGAAGCTTTCTTT
CASSSLQGPNTEAFF
>TRBJ2-1|TRBD2|TRBV4-1|-
TGCGCCAGCAGCCAAGGCCGGACTAGCGTAGACCATGAGCAGTTCTTC
CASSQGRTSVDHEQFF
>TRBJ1-1|TRBD1|TRBV11-3|-
TGTGCCAGCAGCCACGACAGGGGGCCAGCCCAGCTGAGCACTGAAGCTTTCTTT
CASSHDRGPAQLSTEAFF
>TRBJ2-7|-|TRBV6-5|-
TGTGCCAGCAGTTACTCTCGGCCGGGGAACTACGAGCAGTACTTC
CASSYSRPGNYEQYF
>TRBJ1-6|-|TRBV5-1|-
TGCGCCAGCAGCTTGGCCACTGGGAGCTCCTATAATTCACCCCTCCACTTT
CASSLATGSSYNSPLHF
>TRBJ2-3|-|TRBV9|-
TGTGCCAGCAGCGCCTCACTAGGTAGCACAGATACGCAGTATTTT
CASSASLGSTDTQYF
>TRBJ1-1|-|TRBV14|-
TGTGCCAGCAGCTCAAACTCCAGGGACACTGAAGCTTTCTTT
CASSSNSRDTEAFF
>TRBJ2-5|TRBD1|TRBV27|-
TGTGCCAGCAGTTACGTCTGGACAGGTCCACAAGAGACCCAGTACTTC
CASSYVWTGPQETQYF
>TRBJ1-6|-|TRBV7-2|few
TGTGCCAGCAGTGGGAAACAGGGAACCTATAATTCACCCCTCCACTTT
CASSGKQGTYNSPLHF
>TRBJ1-6|-|TRBV28|-
TGTGCCAGCCTGGGGGGGTCGAATAATTCACCCCTCCACTTT
CASLGGSNNSPLHF
>TRBJ1-2|TRBD1|TRBV30|-
TGTGCCTGGAGCACAAGGGACAGGGGGATAAATGGCTACACCTTC
CAWSTRDRGINGYTF
>TRBJ2-7|TRBD1|TRBV28|-
TGTGCCAGCAGGGGGCAGGGGGCCAAAAGCCACGAGCAGTACTTC
CASRGQGAKSHEQYF
>TRBJ1-2|TRBD1|TRBV6-1|-
TGTGCCAGCAGTGACCCCGGGACAGGGAGCCGTGGCTACACCTTC
CASSDPGTGSRGYTF
>TRBJ1-5|TRBD1|TRBV4-1|-
TGCGCCAGCAGCCAAGTAAGTCAGGGGGTACAGCCCCAGCATTTT
CASSQVSQGVQPQHF
>TRBJ1-2|-|TRBV11-2|-
TGTGCCAGCAGCCGTACGGAGGGCGACTATGGCTACACCTTC
CASSRTEGDYGYTF
>TRBJ1-2|-|TRBV5-1|-
TGCGCCAGCAGCTTGGACCTTAGACAGGCTAACTATGGCTACACCTTC
CASSLDLRQANYGYTF
>TRBJ2-7|TRBD2|TRBV9|-
TGTGCCAGCAGCGTAGCGGGAGGGCCGTACGAGCAGTACTTC
CASSVAGGPYEQYF
>TRBJ2-1|-|TRBV29-1|-
TGCAGCGTTGGAGCTCGCAATGAGCAGTTCTTC
CSVGARNEQFF
>TRBJ1-5|-|TRBV28|-
TGTGCCAGCAGTGGTACAGGGTCAGGCAATCAGCCCCAGCATTTT
CASSGTGSGNQPQHF
>TRBJ1-1|TRBD1|TRBV7-6|-
TGTGCCAGCAGCTTAGGGACAGGGGTTCTGACTGAAGCTTTCTTT
CASSLGTGVLTEAFF
>TRBJ2-1|-|TRBV7-8|-
TGTGCCAGCAGCCCGGCGGCCAGTTACAATGAGCAGTTCTTC
CASSPAASYNEQFF
>TRBJ2-2|TRBD1|TRBV4-3|-
TGCGCCAGCAGCCGGGGACAGCTTTACACCGGGGAGCTGTTTTTT
CASSRGQLYTGELFF
>TRBJ1-4|-|TRBV12-5|once
TGTGCTAGTGGTTTGTTAGAAAAACTGTTTTTT
CASGLLEKLFF
>TRBJ2-7|-|TRBV19|-
TGTGCCAGCTCTACCGAGGATTTGGCCGAGCAGTACTTC
CASSTEDLAEQYF
>TRBJ1-1|-|TRBV7-2|-
TGTGCCAGCAGCCCGAGGCGGAACACTGAAGCTTTCTTT
CASSPRRNTEAFF
>TRBJ1-3|-|TRBV30|once
TGTGCCTGGAGTGTTTATCAGGGCTCTGGAAACACCATATATTTT
CAWSVYQGSGNTIYF
>TRBJ2-1|TRBD1|TRBV18|-
TGTGCCAGCTCACCTAATGCCGGGACAGGGAACTACAATGAGCAGTTCTTC
CASSPNAGTGNYNEQFF
>TRBJ2-1|TRBD2|TRBV6-5|-
TGTGCCAGCAGGCAAGCACTAGCGGGAGTGAGTGAGCAGTTCTTC
CASRQALAGVSEQFF
>TRBJ1-1|TRBD1|TRBV5-1|-
TGCGCCAGCAGCCAGGGGGACAGGGGGCCGAACACTGAAGCTTTCTTT
CASSQGDRGPNTEAFF
>TRBJ1-2|-|TRBV10-3|-
TGTGCCATCACTTCAATTACAGGATCAAGGGACTATGGCTACACCTTC
CAITSITGSRDYGYTF
>TRBJ1-2|-|TRBV2|-
TGTGCCAGCAGTGGGACACCGTATGGCTACACCTTC
CASSGTPYGYTF
>TRBJ1-2|TRBD1|TRBV30|-
TGTGCCTGGAGTACGCCCTACCGGGACAGTCAAGGCTACACCTTC
CAWSTPYRDSQGYTF